The clone carrying this T cell receptor beta chain has only a few counts. Unique molecular identifiers were incorporated into the prepared TCRbeta library. TCRdb reanalysed the PCR reads using MiXCR and keeps one entry per CDR3 protein. The sample contains hundreds of thousands of distinct CDR3 sequences, roughly 15% of which appear only once. These data belong to a study of T-cell reconstitution after alpha-beta-depleted transplantation in children. The CDR3 consists of 17 residues. Germline CDR1 is KGHDR and CDR2 is SFDVKD. V lost 7 bases and J 2 bases, leaving 23 bases between the germline ends. The sequencing used PBMCs, mostly from graft donor cells, collected 360 days after TCRalphabeta/CD19-depleted stem cell transplant. The chain recombines TRBV24-1 with TRBJ2-7, with D tentatively TRBD1 or TRBD2 (5 bases each). This receptor was identified in a male patient younger than 18 who had a stem cell transplant for acute lymphoblastic leukemia, so the T cells may come from the graft donor. The CDR3: CATRKDYSAQGPYEQYF. As DNA, the CDR3 is TGTGCCACCAGAAAAGACTATTCCGCCCAGGGACCCTACGAGCAGTACTTC.